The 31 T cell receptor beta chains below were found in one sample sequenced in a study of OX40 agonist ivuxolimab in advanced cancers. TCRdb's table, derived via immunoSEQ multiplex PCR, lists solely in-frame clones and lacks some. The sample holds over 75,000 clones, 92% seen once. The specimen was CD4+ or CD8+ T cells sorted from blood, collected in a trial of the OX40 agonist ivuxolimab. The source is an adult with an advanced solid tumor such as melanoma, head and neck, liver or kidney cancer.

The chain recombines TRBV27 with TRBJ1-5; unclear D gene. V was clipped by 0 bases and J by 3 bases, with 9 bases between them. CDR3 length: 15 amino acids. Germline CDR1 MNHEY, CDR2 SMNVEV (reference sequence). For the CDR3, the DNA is TGTGCCAGCAGTTTATCGATAGGCAACAATCAGCCCCAGCATTTT. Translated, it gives CASSLSIGNNQPQHF.

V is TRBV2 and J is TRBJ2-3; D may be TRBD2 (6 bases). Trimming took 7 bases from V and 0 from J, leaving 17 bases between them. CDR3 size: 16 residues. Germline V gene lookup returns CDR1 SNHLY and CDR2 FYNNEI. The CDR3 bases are TGTGCCAGCACATTGTTTAGCGGAGCTAGCACAGATACGCAGTATTTT. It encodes CASTLFSGASTDTQYF. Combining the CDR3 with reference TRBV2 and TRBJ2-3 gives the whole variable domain EPEVTQTPSHQVTQMGQEVILRCVPISNHLYFYWYRQILGQKVEFLVSFYNNEISEKSEIFDDQFSVERPDGSNFTLKIRSTKLEDSAMYFCASTLFSGASTDTQYFGPGTRLTVL.

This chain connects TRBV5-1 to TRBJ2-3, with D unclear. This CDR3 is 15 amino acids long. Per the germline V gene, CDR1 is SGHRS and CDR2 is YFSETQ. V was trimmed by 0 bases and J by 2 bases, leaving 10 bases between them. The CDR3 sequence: CASSLAGRITDTQYF. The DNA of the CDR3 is TGCGCCAGCAGCTTGGCTGGGCGGATCACAGATACGCAGTATTTT.

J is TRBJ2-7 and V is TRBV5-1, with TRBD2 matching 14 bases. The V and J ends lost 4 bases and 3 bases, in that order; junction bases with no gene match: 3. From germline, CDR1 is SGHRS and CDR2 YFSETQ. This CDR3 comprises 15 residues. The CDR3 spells CASSDGTSGGYEQYF. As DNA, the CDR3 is TGCGCCAGCAGCGATGGGACTAGCGGGGGCTACGAGCAGTACTTC. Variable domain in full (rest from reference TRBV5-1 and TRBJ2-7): KAGVTQTPRYLIKTRGQQVTLSCSPISGHRSVSWYQQTPGQGLQFLFEYFSETQRNKGNFPGRFSGRQFSNSRSEMNVSTLELGDSALYLCASSDGTSGGYEQYFGPGTRLTVT.

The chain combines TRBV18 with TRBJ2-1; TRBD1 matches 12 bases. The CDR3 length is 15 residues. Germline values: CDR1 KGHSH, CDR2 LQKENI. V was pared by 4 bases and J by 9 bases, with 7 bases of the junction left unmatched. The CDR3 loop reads CASSRGTGGTGEQFF. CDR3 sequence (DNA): TGTGCCAGCTCACGCGGGACAGGGGGCACGGGTGAGCAGTTCTTC.

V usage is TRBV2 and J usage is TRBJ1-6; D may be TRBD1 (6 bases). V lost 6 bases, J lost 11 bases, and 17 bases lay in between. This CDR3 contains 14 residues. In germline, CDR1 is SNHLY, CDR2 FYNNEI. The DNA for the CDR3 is TGTGCCAGCAGGCTTGGGGGCTCGACAGCACCCCTCCACTTT. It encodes CASRLGGSTAPLHF.

The CDR3 here is CASSIGATTEQYF. The CDR3 nucleotides are TGTGCCAGCAGCATCGGCGCCACGACCGAGCAGTACTTC. The chain uses TRBV11-3 and TRBJ2-7; D unclear. Trimming removed 5 bases from V and 6 bases from J, with 14 bases in between. CDR1 SGHNT and CDR2 YENEEA come from the germline V gene. The CDR3 covers 13 residues.

The CDR3 protein is CASSLQGAGSYGYTF. In DNA form, the CDR3 reads TGTGCCAGCAGTTTACAGGGGGCCGGATCCTATGGCTACACCTTC. V is TRBV27 and J is TRBJ1-2, with 8 bases identical to TRBD1. V was pared by 2 bases and J by 4 bases, with 6 bases of the junction left unmatched. Per germline, CDR1 MNHEY and CDR2 SMNVEV (reference sequence). The CDR3 covers 15 residues.

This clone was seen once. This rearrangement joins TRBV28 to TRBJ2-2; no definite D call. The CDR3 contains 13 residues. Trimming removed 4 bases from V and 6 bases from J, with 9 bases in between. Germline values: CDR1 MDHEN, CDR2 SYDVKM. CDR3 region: CASSSQLAGELFF. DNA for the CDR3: TGTGCCAGCAGTTCCCAGCTAGCCGGGGAGCTGTTTTTT.

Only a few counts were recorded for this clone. Here the CDR3 DNA reads TGTGCCAGCAGCTTAGTGCAGGGAACCCTCGGGAACATTCAGTACTTC. Translation gives CASSLVQGTLGNIQYF. V usage is TRBV11-2 and J usage is TRBJ2-4; D is perhaps TRBD1 (5 bases). CDR3 length: 16 residues. Between the trimmed V and J ends, which lost 1 base and 7 bases, there was a span of 17 bases. The germline V gene encodes CDR1 SGHAT and CDR2 FQNNGV.

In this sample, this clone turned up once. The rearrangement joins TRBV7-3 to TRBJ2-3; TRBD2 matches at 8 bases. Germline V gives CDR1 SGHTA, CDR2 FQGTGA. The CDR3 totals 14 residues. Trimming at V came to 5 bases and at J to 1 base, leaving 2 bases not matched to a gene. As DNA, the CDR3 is TGTGCCAGCAGCCGGGGGGGCGGCACAGATACGCAGTATTTT. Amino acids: CASSRGGGTDTQYF.

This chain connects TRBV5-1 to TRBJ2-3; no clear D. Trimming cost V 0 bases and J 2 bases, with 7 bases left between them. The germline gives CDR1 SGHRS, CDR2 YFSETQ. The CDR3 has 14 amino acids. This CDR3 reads CASSLGSNTDTQYF. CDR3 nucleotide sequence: TGCGCCAGCAGCTTGGGTTCTAACACAGATACGCAGTATTTT.

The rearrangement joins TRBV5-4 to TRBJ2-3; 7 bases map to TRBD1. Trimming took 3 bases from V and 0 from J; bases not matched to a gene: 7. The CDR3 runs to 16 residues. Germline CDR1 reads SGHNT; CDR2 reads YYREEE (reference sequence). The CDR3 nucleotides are TGTGCCAGCAGCTCCCGGACAGGTCGAAGCACAGATACGCAGTATTTT. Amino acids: CASSSRTGRSTDTQYF.

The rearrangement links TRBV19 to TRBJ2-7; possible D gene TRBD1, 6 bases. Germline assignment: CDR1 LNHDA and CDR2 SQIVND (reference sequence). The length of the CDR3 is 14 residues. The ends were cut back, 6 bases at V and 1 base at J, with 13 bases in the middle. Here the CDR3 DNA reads TGTGCCAGTAGCTCATCGACAGGATCCTACGAGCAGTACTTC. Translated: CASSSSTGSYEQYF.

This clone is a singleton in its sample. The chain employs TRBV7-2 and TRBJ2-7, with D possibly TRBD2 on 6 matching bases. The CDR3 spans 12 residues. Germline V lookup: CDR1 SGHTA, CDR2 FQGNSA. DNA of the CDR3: TGTGCGGTAGCGGACAACAGCTACGAGCAGTACTTC. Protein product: CAVADNSYEQYF.

In DNA form, the CDR3 reads TGCGCCAGCAGCCCTTCTAGCGGGAGGGTCGGAAACATTCAGTACTTC. Its translation is CASSPSSGRVGNIQYF. The chain uses TRBV4-1 and TRBJ2-4; 12 bases are a match to TRBD2. Germline V gene lookup returns CDR1 MGHRA and CDR2 YSYEKL. The V and J ends lost 4 bases and 6 bases, in that order; junction bases with no gene match: 7. The CDR3 has 16 amino acids.

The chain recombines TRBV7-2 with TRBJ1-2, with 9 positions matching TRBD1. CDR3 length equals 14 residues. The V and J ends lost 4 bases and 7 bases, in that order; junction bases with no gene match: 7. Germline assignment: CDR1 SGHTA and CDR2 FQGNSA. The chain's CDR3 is CASSSSGTGSGYTF. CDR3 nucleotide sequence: TGTGCCAGCAGCTCCTCCGGGACAGGGTCTGGCTACACCTTC.

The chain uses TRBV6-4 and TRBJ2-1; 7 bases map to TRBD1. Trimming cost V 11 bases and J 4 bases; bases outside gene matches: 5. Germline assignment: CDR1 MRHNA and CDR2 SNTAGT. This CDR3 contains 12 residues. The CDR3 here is CAARDRYNEQFF. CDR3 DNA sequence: TGTGCCGCTCGGGACAGATACAATGAGCAGTTCTTC.

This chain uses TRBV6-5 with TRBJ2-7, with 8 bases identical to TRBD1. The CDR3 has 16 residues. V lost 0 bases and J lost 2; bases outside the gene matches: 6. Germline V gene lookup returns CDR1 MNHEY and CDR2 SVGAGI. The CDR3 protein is CASSYSVTGDAYEQYF. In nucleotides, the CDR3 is TGTGCCAGCAGTTACTCAGTGACAGGGGACGCCTACGAGCAGTACTTC.

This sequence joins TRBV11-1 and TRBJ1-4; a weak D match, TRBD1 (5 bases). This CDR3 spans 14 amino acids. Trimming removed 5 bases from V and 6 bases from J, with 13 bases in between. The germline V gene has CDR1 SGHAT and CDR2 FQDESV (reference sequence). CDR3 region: CASSRDLGDEKLFF. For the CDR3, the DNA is TGTGCCAGCAGCCGGGATCTGGGGGATGAAAAACTGTTTTTT.

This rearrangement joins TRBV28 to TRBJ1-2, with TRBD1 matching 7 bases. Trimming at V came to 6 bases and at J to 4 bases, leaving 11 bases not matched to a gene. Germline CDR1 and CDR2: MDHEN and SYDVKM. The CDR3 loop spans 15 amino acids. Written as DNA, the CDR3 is TGTGCCAGCAGCAGACAGGGTATGGGCATCTATGGCTACACCTTC. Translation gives CASSRQGMGIYGYTF.

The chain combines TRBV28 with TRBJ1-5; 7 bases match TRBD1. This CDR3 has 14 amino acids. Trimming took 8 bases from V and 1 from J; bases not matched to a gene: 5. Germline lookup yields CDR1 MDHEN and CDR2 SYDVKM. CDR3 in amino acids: CASVPTGSNQPQHF. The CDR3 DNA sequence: TGTGCCAGCGTCCCGACAGGGAGCAATCAGCCCCAGCATTTT.

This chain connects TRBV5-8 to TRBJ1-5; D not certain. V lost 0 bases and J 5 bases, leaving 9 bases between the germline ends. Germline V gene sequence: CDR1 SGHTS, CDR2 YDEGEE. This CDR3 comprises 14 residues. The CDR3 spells CASSLGEWYQPQHF. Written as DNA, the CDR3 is TGTGCCAGCAGCTTGGGGGAGTGGTATCAGCCCCAGCATTTT.

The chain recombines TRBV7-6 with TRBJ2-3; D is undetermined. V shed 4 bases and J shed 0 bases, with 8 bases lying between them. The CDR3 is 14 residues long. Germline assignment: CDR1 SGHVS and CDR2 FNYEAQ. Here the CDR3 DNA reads TGTGCCAGCAGCTCGCGTAGCAGCACAGATACGCAGTATTTT. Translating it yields CASSSRSSTDTQYF.

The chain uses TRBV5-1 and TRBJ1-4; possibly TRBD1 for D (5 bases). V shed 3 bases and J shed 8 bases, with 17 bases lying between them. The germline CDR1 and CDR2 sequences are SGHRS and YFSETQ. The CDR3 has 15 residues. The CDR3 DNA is TGCGCCAGCAGCTGGGGGGGTCCCGCGGTGGAAAAACTGTTTTTT. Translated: CASSWGGPAVEKLFF. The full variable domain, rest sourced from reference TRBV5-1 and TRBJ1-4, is KAGVTQTPRYLIKTRGQQVTLSCSPISGHRSVSWYQQTPGQGLQFLFEYFSETQRNKGNFPGRFSGRQFSNSRSEMNVSTLELGDSALYLCASSWGGPAVEKLFFGSGTQLSVL.

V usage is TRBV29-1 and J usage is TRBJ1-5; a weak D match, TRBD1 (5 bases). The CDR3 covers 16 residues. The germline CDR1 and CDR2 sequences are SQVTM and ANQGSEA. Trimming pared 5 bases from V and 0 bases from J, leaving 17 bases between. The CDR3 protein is CSVSLGSTDSNQPQHF. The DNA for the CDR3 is TGCAGCGTTTCCCTTGGGTCGACAGATAGCAATCAGCCCCAGCATTTT.

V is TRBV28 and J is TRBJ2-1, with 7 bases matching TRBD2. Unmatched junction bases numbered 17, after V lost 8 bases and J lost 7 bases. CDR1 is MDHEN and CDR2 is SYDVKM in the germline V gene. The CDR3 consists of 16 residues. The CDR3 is CASAPYTGTGGNEQFF. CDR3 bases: TGTGCCAGCGCCCCCTATACCGGGACCGGGGGGAATGAGCAGTTCTTC.

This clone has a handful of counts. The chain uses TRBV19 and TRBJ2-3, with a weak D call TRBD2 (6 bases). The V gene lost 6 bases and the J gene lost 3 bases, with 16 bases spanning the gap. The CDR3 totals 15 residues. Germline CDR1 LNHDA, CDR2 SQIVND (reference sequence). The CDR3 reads CASRSTGTRTDTQYF. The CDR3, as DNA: TGTGCCAGTAGATCCACCGGGACTCGTACAGATACGCAGTATTTT. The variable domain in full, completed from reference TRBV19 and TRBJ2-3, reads DGGITQSPKYLFRKEGQNVTLSCEQNLNHDAMYWYRQDPGQGLRLIYYSQIVNDFQKGDIAEGYSVSREKKESFPLTVTSAQKNPTAFYLCASRSTGTRTDTQYFGPGTRLTVL.

The CDR3 here is CASSFVPGQGALEQYF. The CDR3 region has the DNA TGTGCCAGCTCATTTGTACCGGGACAGGGGGCGCTTGAGCAGTACTTC. This chain links TRBV18 with TRBJ2-7; 12 bases match TRBD1. Germline CDR1 KGHSH, CDR2 LQKENI. V lost 5 bases, J lost 7 bases, and 12 bases stayed unmatched. The CDR3 is made up of 16 amino acids.

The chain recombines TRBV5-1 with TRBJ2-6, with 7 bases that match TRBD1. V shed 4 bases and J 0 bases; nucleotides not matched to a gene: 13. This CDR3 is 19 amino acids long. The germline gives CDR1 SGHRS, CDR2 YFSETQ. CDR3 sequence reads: CASSPTGTASSSGANVLTF. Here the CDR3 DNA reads TGCGCCAGCAGCCCGACCGGGACAGCTTCTTCCTCTGGGGCCAACGTCCTGACTTTC.

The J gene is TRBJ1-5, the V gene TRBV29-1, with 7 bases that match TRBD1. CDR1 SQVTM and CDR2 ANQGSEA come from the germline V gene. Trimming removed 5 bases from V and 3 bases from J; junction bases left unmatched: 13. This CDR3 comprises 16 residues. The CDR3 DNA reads TGCAGCGTTTCAGACAGGGATGGAACATACAATCAGCCCCAGCATTTT. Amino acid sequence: CSVSDRDGTYNQPQHF.